Included here is one T cell receptor (beta chain) sequence, with context. The repertoire was sequenced with immunoSEQ multiplex PCR; TCRdb's copy has only in-frame clones and lacks some. This sample has roughly 590,000 clones; around 95% occur once, and the top ten carry over 0.09%. Naive CD8 populations comprised CD45RO-negative cells positively selected for CCR7, excluding terminally differentiated effector memory CD45RA+ cells. This CDR3 is built from 15 residues. Germline CDR1 reads MGHDK; CDR2 reads SYGVNS. Trimming took 1 base from V and 8 from J; bases not matched to a gene: 5. This sample was included in a study of shared clonotypes between healthy human individuals.

Sequencing was performed on naive CD8+ T cells sorted from blood. This TCR derives from a woman aged 25-40 years in good health. The rearrangement joins TRBV25-1 to TRBJ1-4, with 9 bases aligning to TRBD1. The CDR3 region has the DNA TGTGCCAGCAGTGAATTCTGGACAGGGGCGGAAAAACTGTTTTTT. Protein: CASSEFWTGAEKLFF.